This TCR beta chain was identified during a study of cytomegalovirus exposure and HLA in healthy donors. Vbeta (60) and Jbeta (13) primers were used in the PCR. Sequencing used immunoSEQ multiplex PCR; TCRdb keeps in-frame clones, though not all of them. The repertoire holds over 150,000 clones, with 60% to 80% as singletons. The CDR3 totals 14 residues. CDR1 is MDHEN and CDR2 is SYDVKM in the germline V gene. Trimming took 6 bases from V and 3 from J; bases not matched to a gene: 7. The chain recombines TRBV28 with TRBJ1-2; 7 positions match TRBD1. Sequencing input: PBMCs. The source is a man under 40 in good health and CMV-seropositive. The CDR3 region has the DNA TGTGCCAGCAGCGACCCGGGACAGCACTATGGCTACACCTTC. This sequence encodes CASSDPGQHYGYTF.